The TCR beta chain described here comes from a study of cytomegalovirus exposure and HLA in healthy donors. Whole-study findings and limits: The study had only CMV serostatus as immune exposure information.

V was cut by 0 bases and J by 7 bases, with 17 bases left in between. Looked up from germline, CDR1 is SGHAT and CDR2 is FQNNGV. This CDR3 region has 16 residues. Donors had nominal health at sampling but likely had unrecorded immune exposures. PCR primers comprised 60 Vbeta and 13 Jbeta primers. Sequenced by immunoSEQ multiplex PCR; TCRdb stores in-frame clones only, minus some. This sample has 280,000 or so clones, with about 90% found just once. To note about this clone: Its specificity is not known.

The sequence was collected from a woman between 18 and 29 years old in good health and CMV-seronegative. This chain links TRBV11-2 with TRBJ2-3, with D maybe TRBD1 (7 bases). Specimen: PBMCs. CDR3 sequence (DNA): TGTGCCAGCAGCTTAGATTCCGGAGGGGGCGGTAATACGCAGTATTTT. Its protein is CASSLDSGGGGNTQYF. The full variable domain, its missing parts supplied by reference TRBV11-2 and TRBJ2-3, is EAGVAQSPRYKIIEKRQSVAFWCNPISGHATLYWYQQILGQGPKLLIQFQNNGVVDDSQLPKDRFSAERLKGVDSTLKIQPAKLEDSAVYLCASSLDSGGGGNTQYFGPGTRLTVL.